The entry below gives a single TCR beta chain sequence along with its context. Its target is unknown. This specimen comes from a study of T cells in tuberculosis. Study-wide background: Within 7 days of starting treatment, or before, PBMC were stored.

Study-level results: Smaller distances to GMM-specific TCRs suggested their expansion in active tuberculosis.

Clones were sequenced by immunoSEQ multiplex PCR, and TCRdb holds only the in-frame ones, with some missing. The table shows some 49,000 clones, with about 95% occurring only once. The CDR3 contains 18 residues. V lost 4 bases and J lost 0; bases outside the gene matches: 5. Germline assignment: CDR1 SGHRS and CDR2 YFSETQ. The time point: new active TB diagnosis, blood taken before or within 7 days of starting treatment. Included patients were adults of at least 18, HIV-seronegative, South African. This TCR was recovered from an adult with tuberculosis. This chain uses TRBV5-1 with TRBJ2-6, with TRBD2 identical over 12 bases. The material was PBMCs, obtained at tuberculosis diagnosis. Written as DNA, the CDR3 is TGCGCCAGCAGCAGGGGACTAGCGGGCAGCTCTGGGGCCAACGTCCTGACTTTC. Its protein product is CASSRGLAGSSGANVLTF.